This T cell receptor beta chain was documented in a study of technical replicates of blood from four donors. Clones were read by immunoSEQ multiplex PCR, and TCRdb kept only the in-frame ones, dropping some. The data contain about 100,000 clones, approximately 95% of them singletons. Germline V gives CDR1 SGDLS, CDR2 YYNGEE. CDR3 size: 18 residues. The ends lost 1 base at V and 7 bases at J; junction bases unmatched: 13. A single count supports this clone. This TCR came from a human donor in good health. This chain uses TRBV9 with TRBJ2-1; TRBD2 matches 11 bases. The specimen sequenced was T cells isolated from PBMCs. CDR3: CASSVFPTSGSESNEQFF. The CDR3 coding sequence is TGTGCCAGCAGCGTATTCCCAACTAGCGGGAGTGAATCAAATGAGCAGTTCTTC. Complete variable domain (other parts from reference TRBV9 and TRBJ2-1): DSGVTQTPKHLITATGQRVTLRCSPRSGDLSVYWYQQSLDQGLQFLIQYYNGEERAKGNILERFSAQQFPDLHSELNLSSLELGDSALYFCASSVFPTSGSESNEQFFGPGTRLTVL.